A single TCR beta chain is shown here with its context. The target antigen is unknown. This CDR3 is built from 17 residues. The V gene's germline CDR1 is SGHRS and CDR2 YFSETQ. This sample is part of a study of T cells expressing NK-cell markers. Study-wide results and limits: The study left the HCMV specificity of expanded NKG2C+ T cell clones unresolved. Several donors likewise had their CD3+CD56-NKG2C+ fraction led by these clonotypes.

Synthesis of TCR beta cDNA relied on 5'RACE template switching carrying UMIs. Reanalyzing the 5' RACE reads, TCRdb keeps one entry per CDR3 protein, without DNA. This sample's table reports a few hundred thousand distinct CDR3 sequences. The source material was blood T cells: a sorted CD56 or NKG2C T cell subset, CD4+ or CD8+ T cells, or bulk PBMC T cells (not recorded which). This TCR came from a man aged 18 to 69 in good health. This sequence joins TRBV5-1 and TRBJ1-3; TCRdb's D gene call, TRBD1, goes unchecked for lack of DNA. The CDR3 spells CASDEAGHSFSGNTIYF.